Following are 9 T cell receptor beta chains from one sample sequenced in a study of shared clonotypes between healthy human individuals. The table came from immunoSEQ multiplex PCR; TCRdb's copy has only in-frame clones and leaves some out. The data contain hundreds of thousands of clones, about 74% of them singletons. Sequenced input: memory CD4+ T cells sorted from blood. Noted subset: CD45RA-negative fraction. Source of these receptors: a young woman in good health.

The V and J genes are TRBV7-2 and TRBJ2-3; 10 positions agree with TRBD2. The J segment lost 2 bases and the V segment lost 4 bases, leaving 6 bases of the junction unmatched. Germline V gene sequence: CDR1 SGHTA, CDR2 FQGNSA. The CDR3 covers 16 residues. The DNA for the CDR3 is TGTGCCAGCAGCTACAGCGGGAGGGCCGCCACAGATACGCAGTATTTT. It yields the protein CASSYSGRAATDTQYF.

The chain recombines TRBV4-2 with TRBJ2-2; possibly TRBD2 for D (6 bases). Germline CDR1 is LGHNA and CDR2 is YNFKEQ. V was shortened by 5 bases and J by 0 bases, with 22 bases between the two germline ends. The CDR3 covers 19 residues. The CDR3 region is CASSNRGSVWGANTGELFF. The CDR3 DNA reads TGTGCCAGCAGCAATCGTGGGAGTGTATGGGGGGCGAACACCGGGGAGCTGTTTTTT.

A note on this clone: The identical CDR3 is also encoded by other nucleotide sequences in the sample. The J gene is TRBJ1-5, the V gene TRBV2; D remains ambiguous. Per germline, CDR1 SNHLY and CDR2 FYNNEI. The V end lost 1 base, the J end lost 5 bases, and 3 bases lay between the germline ends. This CDR3 is 12 amino acids long. The CDR3 DNA sequence: TGTGCCAGCAGTGAAGGCGATCAGCCCCAGCATTTT. Translated: CASSEGDQPQHF.

Written as DNA, the CDR3 is TGTGCCAGTAGTTACAGGGTGAGATACAATGAGCAGTTCTTC. Translated: CASSYRVRYNEQFF. This chain links TRBV19 with TRBJ2-1, with a possible D match to TRBD1 (6 bases). The CDR3 contains 14 residues. Germline CDR1 reads LNHDA; CDR2 reads SQIVND (reference sequence). V lost 5 bases and J lost 4, with 12 bases in between. Based on the CDR3 plus reference TRBV19 and TRBJ2-1, the full variable domain is DGGITQSPKYLFRKEGQNVTLSCEQNLNHDAMYWYRQDPGQGLRLIYYSQIVNDFQKGDIAEGYSVSREKKESFPLTVTSAQKNPTAFYLCASSYRVRYNEQFFGPGTRLTVL.

The rearrangement links TRBV28 to TRBJ2-1; 9 positions agree with TRBD2. This CDR3 has 15 residues. The trim removed 7 bases at V and 4 bases at J, leaving 8 bases unmatched. Germline V CDR1 and CDR2: MDHEN, SYDVKM. The CDR3 reads CASTLSSGIYNEQFF. The CDR3 DNA reads TGTGCCAGCACCCTTTCTAGCGGGATTTACAATGAGCAGTTCTTC.

The chain is built from TRBV10-3 and TRBJ2-1, with unresolved D. Trimming took off 2 bases at V and 10 bases at J, with 6 bases between the two ends. Germline CDR1 reads ENHRY; CDR2 reads SYGVKD. The CDR3 is made up of 11 amino acids. The CDR3 here is CAISEGWEQFF. In DNA, the CDR3 is TGTGCCATCAGTGAGGGGTGGGAGCAGTTCTTC.

This chain joins TRBV28 and TRBJ2-7, with TRBD1 matching 7 bases. The CDR3 length is 14 residues. The V and J ends lost 4 bases and 7 bases, in that order; junction bases with no gene match: 10. Germline V CDR1 and CDR2: MDHEN, SYDVKM. CDR3 in amino acids: CASSSHRGLGEQYF. CDR3 nucleotide sequence: TGTGCCAGCAGTTCCCACAGGGGCTTGGGGGAGCAGTACTTC.

The chain carries TRBV30 and TRBJ1-5; D may be TRBD1 (6 bases). In germline, CDR1 is GTSNPN, CDR2 SVGIG (reference sequence). This CDR3 has 17 residues. V lost 0 bases, J lost 0 bases, and 15 bases lay in between. The CDR3 nucleotides are TGTGCCTGGAGTGTACGGGGGGCAGGGCCTAGCAATCAGCCCCAGCATTTT. Protein: CAWSVRGAGPSNQPQHF. The whole variable domain, filled in from reference TRBV30 and TRBJ1-5, reads SQTIHQWPATLVQPVGSPLSLECTVEGTSNPNLYWYRQAAGRGLQLLFYSVGIGQISSEVPQNLSASRPQDRQFILSSKKLLLSDSGFYLCAWSVRGAGPSNQPQHFGDGTRLSIL.

The V call is TRBV4-1, the J call TRBJ1-2; tentatively, D is TRBD1 (5 bases). The CDR3 is made up of 16 amino acids. The V gene lost 1 base and the J gene lost 4 bases, with 16 bases spanning the gap. Germline lookup yields CDR1 MGHRA and CDR2 YSYEKL. The CDR3 here is CASSQGSGRASYGYTF. In DNA, the CDR3 is TGCGCCAGCAGCCAAGGGTCCGGCAGGGCCAGCTATGGCTACACCTTC.